The entry that follows covers one T cell receptor (beta chain) sequence. Generated by immunoSEQ multiplex PCR, the TCRdb table keeps only in-frame clones and is missing some. This repertoire shows over 15,000 clones, around four fifths found once; its top ten account for approximately 20%. The data were obtained in a study of blood T cell repertoires in COVID-19. The overall study: Whether acute or convalescent, the COVID-19 samples came from the United States, Italy and Spain.

The germline V gene has CDR1 SGHRS and CDR2 YFSETQ. V gave up 0 bases and J gave up 4 bases; unmatched junction bases: 4. This CDR3 spans 16 amino acids. The receptor was isolated from a man older than 75 with active COVID-19. The sequenced sample consisted of peripheral blood. The genes are TRBV5-1 and TRBJ1-6, with 7 bases aligning to TRBD1. The CDR3 here is CASSLDRGPYNSPLHF. As DNA, the CDR3 is TGCGCCAGCAGCTTGGACAGGGGACCTTATAATTCACCCCTCCACTTT.